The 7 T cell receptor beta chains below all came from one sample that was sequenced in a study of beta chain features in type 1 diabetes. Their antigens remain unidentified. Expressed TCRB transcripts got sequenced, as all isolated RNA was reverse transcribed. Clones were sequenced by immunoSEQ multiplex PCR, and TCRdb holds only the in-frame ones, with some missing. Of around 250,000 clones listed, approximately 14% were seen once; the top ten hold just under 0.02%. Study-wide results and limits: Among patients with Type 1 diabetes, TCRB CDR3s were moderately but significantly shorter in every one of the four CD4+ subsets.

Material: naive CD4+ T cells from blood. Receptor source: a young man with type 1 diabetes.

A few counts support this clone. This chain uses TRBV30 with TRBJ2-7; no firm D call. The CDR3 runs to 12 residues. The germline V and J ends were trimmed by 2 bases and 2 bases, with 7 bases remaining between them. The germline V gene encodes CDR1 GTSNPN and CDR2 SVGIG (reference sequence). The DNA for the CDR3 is TGTGCCTGGAGTTCTAGAACCTACGAGCAGTACTTC. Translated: CAWSSRTYEQYF.

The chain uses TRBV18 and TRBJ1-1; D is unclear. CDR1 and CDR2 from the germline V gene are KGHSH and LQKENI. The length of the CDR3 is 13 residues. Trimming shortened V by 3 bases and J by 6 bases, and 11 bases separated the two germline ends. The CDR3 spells CASSPAPRAEAFF. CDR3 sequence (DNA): TGTGCCAGCTCACCCGCGCCCCGAGCTGAAGCTTTCTTT.

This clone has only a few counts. The DNA of the CDR3 is TGTGCCAGCAGCTCCTACGACAGGGTTGAGACCCAGTACTTC. This sequence encodes CASSSYDRVETQYF. The chain has TRBV7-2 and TRBJ2-5; TRBD1 matches 7 bases. Germline values: CDR1 SGHTA, CDR2 FQGNSA. The trim removed 4 bases at V and 5 bases at J, leaving 7 bases unmatched. The length of the CDR3 is 14 residues. The entire variable domain, with the rest obtained from reference TRBV7-2 and TRBJ2-5, is as follows: GAGVSQSPSNKVTEKGKDVELRCDPISGHTALYWYRQSLGQGLEFLIYFQGNSAPDKSGLPSDRFSAERTGGSVSTLTIQRTQQEDSAVYLCASSSYDRVETQYFGPGTRLLVL.

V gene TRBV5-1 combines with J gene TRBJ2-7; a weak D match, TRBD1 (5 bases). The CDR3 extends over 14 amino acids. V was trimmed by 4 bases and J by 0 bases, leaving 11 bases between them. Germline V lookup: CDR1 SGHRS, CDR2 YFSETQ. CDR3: CASSPRTYSYEQYF. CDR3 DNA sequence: TGCGCCAGCAGCCCAAGGACATACTCCTACGAGCAGTACTTC.

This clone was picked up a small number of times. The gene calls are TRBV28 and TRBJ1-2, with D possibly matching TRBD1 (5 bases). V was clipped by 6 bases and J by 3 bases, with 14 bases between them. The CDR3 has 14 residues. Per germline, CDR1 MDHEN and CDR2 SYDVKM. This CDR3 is CASSPGRGHYGYTF. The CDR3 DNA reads TGTGCCAGCAGCCCCGGAAGGGGCCACTATGGCTACACCTTC.

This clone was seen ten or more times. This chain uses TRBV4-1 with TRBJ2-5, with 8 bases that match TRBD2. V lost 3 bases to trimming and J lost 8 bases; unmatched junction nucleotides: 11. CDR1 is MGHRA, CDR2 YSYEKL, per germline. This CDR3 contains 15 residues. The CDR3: CASSQPGRLANTQYF. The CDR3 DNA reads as TGCGCCAGCAGCCAGCCCGGGAGACTAGCGAATACCCAGTACTTC.

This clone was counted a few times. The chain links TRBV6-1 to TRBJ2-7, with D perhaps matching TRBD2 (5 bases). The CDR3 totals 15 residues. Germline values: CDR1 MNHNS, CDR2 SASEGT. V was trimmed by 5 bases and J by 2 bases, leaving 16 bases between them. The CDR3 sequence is CASSPEGLLTYEQYF. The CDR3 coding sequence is TGTGCCAGCAGTCCCGAGGGTCTCCTCACCTACGAGCAGTACTTC.